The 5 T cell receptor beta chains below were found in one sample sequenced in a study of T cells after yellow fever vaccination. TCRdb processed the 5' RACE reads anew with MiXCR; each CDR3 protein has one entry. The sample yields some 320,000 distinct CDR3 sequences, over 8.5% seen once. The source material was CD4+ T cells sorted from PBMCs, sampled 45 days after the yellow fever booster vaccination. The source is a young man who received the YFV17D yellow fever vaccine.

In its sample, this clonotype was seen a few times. CDR3 sequence: CASSDRASYEQYF. The CDR3 nucleotides read TGCGCCAGCTCAGACAGGGCCTCCTACGAGCAGTACTTC. This chain joins TRBV5-1 and TRBJ2-7; 7 bases are a match to TRBD1. CDR3 size: 13 residues. Germline CDR1 SGHRS, CDR2 YFSETQ. The trim removed 7 bases at V and 0 bases at J, leaving 4 bases unmatched.

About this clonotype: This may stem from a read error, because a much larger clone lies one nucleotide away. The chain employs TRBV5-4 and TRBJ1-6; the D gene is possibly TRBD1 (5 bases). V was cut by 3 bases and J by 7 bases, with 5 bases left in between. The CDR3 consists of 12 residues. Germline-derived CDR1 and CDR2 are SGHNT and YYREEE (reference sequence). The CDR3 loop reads CASSWDNSPLHF. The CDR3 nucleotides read TGTGCCAGCAGCTGGGACAATTCACCCCTCCACTTT.

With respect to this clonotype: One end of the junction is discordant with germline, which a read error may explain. The CDR3 DNA is TGTGCCAGCAGCCTCGGCCAATTTGGACACACCATATATTTT. It encodes CASSLGQFGHTIYF. This chain joins TRBV5-6 and TRBJ1-3; D gene ambiguous. The CDR3 covers 14 residues. Germline values: CDR1 SGHDT, CDR2 YYEEEE.

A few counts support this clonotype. CDR3 nucleotide sequence: TGTGCCAGCAGCTTGTTTAGGGTCTACACCTTC. Amino acid sequence: CASSLFRVYTF. The rearrangement links TRBV5-5 to TRBJ1-2, with no clear D. The CDR3 has 11 amino acids. V was cut by 1 base and J by 10 bases, with 8 bases left in between. The germline V gene encodes CDR1 SGHKS and CDR2 YYEKEE (reference sequence). The variable domain in full, with the rest retrieved from reference TRBV5-5 and TRBJ1-2, is DAGVTQSPTHLIKTRGQQVTLRCSPISGHKSVSWYQQVLGQGPQFIFQYYEKEERGRGNFPDRFSARQFPNYSSELNVNALLLGDSALYLCASSLFRVYTFGSGTRLTVV.

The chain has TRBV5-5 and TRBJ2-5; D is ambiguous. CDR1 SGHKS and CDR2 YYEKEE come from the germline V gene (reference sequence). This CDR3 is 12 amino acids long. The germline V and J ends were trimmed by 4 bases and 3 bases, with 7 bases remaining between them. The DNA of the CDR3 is TGTGCCAGCAGCCGCAATGAAGAGACCCAGTACTTC. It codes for CASSRNEETQYF.